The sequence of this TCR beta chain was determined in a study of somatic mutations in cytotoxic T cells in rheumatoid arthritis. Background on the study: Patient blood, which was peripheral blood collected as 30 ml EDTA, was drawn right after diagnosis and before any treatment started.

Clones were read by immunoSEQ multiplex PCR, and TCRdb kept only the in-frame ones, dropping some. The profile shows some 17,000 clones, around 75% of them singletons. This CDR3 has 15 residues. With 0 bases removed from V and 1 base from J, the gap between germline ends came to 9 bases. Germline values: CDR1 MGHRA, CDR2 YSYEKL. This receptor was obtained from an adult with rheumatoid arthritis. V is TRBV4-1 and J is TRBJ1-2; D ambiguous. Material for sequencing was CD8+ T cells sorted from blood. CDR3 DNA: TGCGCCAGCAGCCAAGAAGCCTTAAATAACTATGGCTACACCTTC. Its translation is CASSQEALNNYGYTF.